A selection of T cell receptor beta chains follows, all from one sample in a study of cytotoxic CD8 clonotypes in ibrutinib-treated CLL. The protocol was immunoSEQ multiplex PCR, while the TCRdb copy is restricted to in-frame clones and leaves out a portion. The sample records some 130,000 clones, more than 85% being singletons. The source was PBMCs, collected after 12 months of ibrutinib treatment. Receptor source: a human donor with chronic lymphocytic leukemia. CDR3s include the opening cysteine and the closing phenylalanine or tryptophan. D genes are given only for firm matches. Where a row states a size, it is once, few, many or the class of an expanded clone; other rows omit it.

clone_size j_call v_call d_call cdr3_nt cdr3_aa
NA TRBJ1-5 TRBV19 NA TGTGCCAGTAGTAAACAGGGAGAACAGCCCCAGCATTTT CASSKQGEQPQHF
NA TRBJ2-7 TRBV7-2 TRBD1 TGTGCCAGCAGCCTCCGGGACAGTGGTACCTACGAGCAGTACTTC CASSLRDSGTYEQYF
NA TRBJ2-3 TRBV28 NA TGTGCCAGCAGTCATACCCCCTTAGGGACGCAGTATTTT CASSHTPLGTQYF
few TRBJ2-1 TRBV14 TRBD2 TGTGCCAGCAGCCCGTCCCTAGCGGGAGGCCTTAAGCAGTTCTTC CASSPSLAGGLKQFF
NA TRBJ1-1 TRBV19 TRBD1 TGTGCCAGTAGGAAACAGGGGGAGGACACTGAAGCTTTCTTT CASRKQGEDTEAFF
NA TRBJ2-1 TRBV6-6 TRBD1 TGTGCCAGCAGTCCTCAACAGGGGGATGAGCAGTTCTTC CASSPQQGDEQFF
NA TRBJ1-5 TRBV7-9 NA TGTGCCAGCAGTTTGGGAGACCGTTCAAATCAGCCCCAGCATTTT CASSLGDRSNQPQHF
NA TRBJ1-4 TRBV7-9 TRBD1 TGTGCCAGCAGCTCCACAGGGGGCTTTGAAAAACTGTTTTTT CASSSTGGFEKLFF
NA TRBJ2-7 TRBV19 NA TGTGCCAGTAGTATTAATCCGAGGGGAGCCTACGAGCAGTACTTC CASSINPRGAYEQYF
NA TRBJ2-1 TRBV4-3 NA TGCGCCAGCAGCCAAGATCGGAGCGGAGAGCAGTTCTTC CASSQDRSGEQFF
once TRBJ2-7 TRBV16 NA TGTGCCAGCAGCCTAAACAGGGCTCGCGAGCAGTACTTC CASSLNRAREQYF
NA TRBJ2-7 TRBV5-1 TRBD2 TGCGCCAGCAGCCGCGGCACTAGCGGGACGGACGAGCAGTACTTC CASSRGTSGTDEQYF
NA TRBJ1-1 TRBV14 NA TGTGCCAGCAGCGGGGGGTTGAACACTGAAGCTTTCTTT CASSGGLNTEAFF
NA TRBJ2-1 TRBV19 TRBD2 TGTGCCAGTACGACTAGCGGGGGCACCTACAATGAGCAGTTCTTC CASTTSGGTYNEQFF
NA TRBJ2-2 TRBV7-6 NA TGTGCCAGCAGCCCAGGGACCGGGGAGCTGTTTTTT CASSPGTGELFF
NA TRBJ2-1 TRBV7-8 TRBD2 TGTGCCAGCAGCTTAGGGGGACTAGCGGGAGGGCCTTACAATGAGCAGTTCTTC CASSLGGLAGGPYNEQFF
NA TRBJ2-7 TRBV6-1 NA TGTGCCAGCAGTGGTAGCAGGGTGTCCTACGAGCAGTACTTC CASSGSRVSYEQYF
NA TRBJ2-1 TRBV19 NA TGTGCCAGTAGTATTGTCGACAGAATTAATGAGCAGTTCTTC CASSIVDRINEQFF
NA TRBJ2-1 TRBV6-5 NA TGTGCCAGCAGTTACTCAATACAGGGCTTCCATGAGCAGTTCTTC CASSYSIQGFHEQFF
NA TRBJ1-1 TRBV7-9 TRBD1 TGTGCCAGCAGCCCAGGGGGTCCTGTCACTGAAGCTTTCTTT CASSPGGPVTEAFF
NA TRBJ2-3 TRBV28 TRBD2 TGTGCCAGTATAGCGGGAGACTTATCTGATACGCAGTATTTT CASIAGDLSDTQYF
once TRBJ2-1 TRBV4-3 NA TGCGCCAGCAGCCAAGATCCGGGACGGCCCCTCAATGAGCAGTTCTTC CASSQDPGRPLNEQFF
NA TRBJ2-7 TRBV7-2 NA TGTGCCAGCAGCTCCCGTGCGGGGGCCGATAGCTACGAGCAGTACTTC CASSSRAGADSYEQYF
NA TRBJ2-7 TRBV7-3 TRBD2 TGTGCCAGCAGCTTAGAAGCGGGAGGGAGCTCCTACGAGCAGTACTTC CASSLEAGGSSYEQYF
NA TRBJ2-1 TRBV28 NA TGTGCCAGCAGGAGGGGTAGCCGAGGGGACAATGAGCAGTTCTTC CASRRGSRGDNEQFF
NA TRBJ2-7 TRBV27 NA TGTGCCAGCAGTCAGGGACCTAAGCAGTACTTC CASSQGPKQYF
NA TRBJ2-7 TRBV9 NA TGTGCCAGCAGCCACAACGTAGCCTCTACGTCTTACGAGCAGTACTTC CASSHNVASTSYEQYF
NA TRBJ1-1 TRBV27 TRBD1 TGTGCCAGCAGCCCGGACAGGGGGTTCCCCAACACTGAAGCTTTCTTT CASSPDRGFPNTEAFF
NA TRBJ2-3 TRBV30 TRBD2 TGTGCCTGGATGCCTTGGACTAGCGGGGTCACAGATACGCAGTATTTT CAWMPWTSGVTDTQYF
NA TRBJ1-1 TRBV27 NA TGTGCCAGCAGTTTTGCAGAGGTGACTGAAGCTTTCTTT CASSFAEVTEAFF
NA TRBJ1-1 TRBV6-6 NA TGTGCCAGCAGTTACCAAGACAAGAACACTGAAGCTTTCTTT CASSYQDKNTEAFF
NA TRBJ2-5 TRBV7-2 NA TGTGCCAGCAGCTTAAATCTCTATGATTTCGCGGAGACCCAGTACTTC CASSLNLYDFAETQYF
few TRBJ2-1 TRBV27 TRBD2 TGTGCCAGCAGGGCTGGAGTAGCGGGAGGTTTCAATGAGCAGTTCTTC CASRAGVAGGFNEQFF
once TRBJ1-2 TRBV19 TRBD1 TGTGCCAGTGGCAGGACAGGGGACCTCTATGGCTACACCTTC CASGRTGDLYGYTF
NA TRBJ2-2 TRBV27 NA TGTGCCAGCAGTTTGATATTCACCGGGGAGCTGTTTTTT CASSLIFTGELFF
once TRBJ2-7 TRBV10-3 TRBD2 TGTGCCATCAGTGAGGGACTAGCGGGAGTTGGGGAGCAGTACTTC CAISEGLAGVGEQYF
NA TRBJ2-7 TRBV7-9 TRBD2 TGTGCCAGCAGCTTAGTTGGGCTAGCGGGATGGTACGAGCAGTACTTC CASSLVGLAGWYEQYF
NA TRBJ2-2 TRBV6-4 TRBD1 TGTGCCAGCAGTCGACAGGGGCTGGCCACCGGGGAGCTGTTTTTT CASSRQGLATGELFF
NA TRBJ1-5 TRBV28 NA TGTGCCAGCAGGGGTGCAAGCAATCAGCCCCAGCATTTT CASRGASNQPQHF
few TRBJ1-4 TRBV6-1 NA TGTGCCAGCAGTGAACGGGGAGGACCTAATGAAAAACTGTTTTTT CASSERGGPNEKLFF
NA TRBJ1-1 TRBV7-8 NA TGTGCCAGCAGCTGGAGGGAGAACACTGAAGCTTTCTTT CASSWRENTEAFF
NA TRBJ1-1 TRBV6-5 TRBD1 TGTGCCAGCAGGCGACAGGGGCGGGCTTTCTTT CASRRQGRAFF
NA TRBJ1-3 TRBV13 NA TGTGCCAGCAGCTTAGAAGGGTACTCTGGAAACACCATATATTTT CASSLEGYSGNTIYF
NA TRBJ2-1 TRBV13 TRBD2 TGTGCCAGCAGACGGGGAGCGGGAGGGAATGAGCAGTTCTTC CASRRGAGGNEQFF
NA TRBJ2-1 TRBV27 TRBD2 TGTGCCAGCAGAGACCTAGCGGGAGGATCCTACAATGAGCAGTTCTTC CASRDLAGGSYNEQFF
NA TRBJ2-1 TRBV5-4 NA TGTGCCAGCAGCTTTGAGGGCAATGAGCAGTTCTTC CASSFEGNEQFF
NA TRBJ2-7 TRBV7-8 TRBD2 TGTGCCAGCAGCTTCCGAGCGGGGTCCGCCTACGAGCAGTACTTC CASSFRAGSAYEQYF
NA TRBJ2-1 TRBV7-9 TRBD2 TGTGCCAGCAGCTCCCTTCTAGCGGGAGCCTACAATGAGCAGTTCTTC CASSSLLAGAYNEQFF
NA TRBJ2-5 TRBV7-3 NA TGTGCCAGCAGCCCGAAAGGGACGGACCAAGAGACCCAGTACTTC CASSPKGTDQETQYF
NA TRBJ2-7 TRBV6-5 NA TGTGCCAGCAGTTACTCGGGGGCCTCTTCCTACGAGCAGTACTTC CASSYSGASSYEQYF
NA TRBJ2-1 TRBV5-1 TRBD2 TGCGCCAGCAGCTCCGACCGGGACTACCCCTACAATGAGCAGTTCTTC CASSSDRDYPYNEQFF
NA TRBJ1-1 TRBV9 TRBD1 TGTGCCAGCAGCAACCCCGGACAGGGGGCCGGGAACACTGAAGCTTTCTTT CASSNPGQGAGNTEAFF
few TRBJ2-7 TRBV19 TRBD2 TGTGCCAGTAGCCGACTAGCGGGAGGGTACGAGCAGTACTTC CASSRLAGGYEQYF
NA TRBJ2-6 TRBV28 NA TGTGCCAGCCTATATAGTGCGGGAACTGGGGCCAACGTCCTGACTTTC CASLYSAGTGANVLTF
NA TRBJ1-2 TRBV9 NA TGTGCCAGCAGCGGCCCCTCCGCAGGGCTTGGCTACACCTTC CASSGPSAGLGYTF
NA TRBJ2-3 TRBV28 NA TGTGCCAGCAGTCGTTATACGCAGTATTTT CASSRYTQYF
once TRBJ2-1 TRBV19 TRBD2 TGTGCCAGTACCCTGACTAGCGGGAGTTTGGAGCAGTTCTTC CASTLTSGSLEQFF